The 22 T cell receptor beta chains listed next were all sequenced from one sample in a study of T cells after yellow fever vaccination. TCRdb processed the 5' RACE reads anew with MiXCR; each CDR3 protein has one entry. The sample records 200,000 to 300,000 distinct CDR3 sequences, approximately 6.8% being singletons. Sequenced here: CD4+ T cells sorted from PBMCs, sampled on the day of the yellow fever booster vaccination. All receptors derive from a man between 25 and 39 years old who received the YFV17D yellow fever vaccine.

V is TRBV5-1 and J is TRBJ2-2; D possibly matches TRBD1 or TRBD2 (5 bases each). The germline CDR1 and CDR2 sequences are SGHRS and YFSETQ. CDR3 size: 16 residues. V lost 4 bases to trimming and J lost 3 bases, with 16 bases between them. The CDR3 coding sequence is TGCGCCAGCAGCATGATGGGGGAGCCCTACACCGGGGAGCTGTTTTTT. This sequence encodes CASSMMGEPYTGELFF.

The CDR3 sequence: CASTQGWGQQPETQYF. The CDR3 DNA follows: TGTGCCAGCACCCAAGGTTGGGGACAGCAACCAGAGACCCAGTACTTC. The rearrangement joins TRBV5-8 to TRBJ2-5; 7 bases align to TRBD1. V gave up 6 bases and J gave up 4 bases; unmatched junction bases: 15. In germline, CDR1 is SGHTS, CDR2 YDEGEE. The CDR3 is 16 amino acids.

The table lists this clonotype with many counts. This chain links TRBV7-2 with TRBJ1-2; 8 bases fit TRBD1. Per the germline V gene, CDR1 is SGHTA and CDR2 is FQGNSA. V lost 3 bases, J lost 5 bases, and 5 bases stayed unmatched. The CDR3 length is 14 residues. The CDR3, as DNA: TGTGCCAGCAGCTTTGGACAGGGCCTATATGGCTACACCTTC. Encoded protein: CASSFGQGLYGYTF. Drawing the rest from reference TRBV7-2 and TRBJ1-2, the complete variable domain is GAGVSQSPSNKVTEKGKDVELRCDPISGHTALYWYRQSLGQGLEFLIYFQGNSAPDKSGLPSDRFSAERTGGSVSTLTIQRTQQEDSAVYLCASSFGQGLYGYTFGSGTRLTVV.

This clonotype occurred many times. V and J are TRBV20-1 and TRBJ2-7, with TRBD1 matching 10 bases. Losses at the gene ends were 0 bases for V and 2 bases for J; bases not matched to a gene: 7. CDR1 and CDR2 from the germline V gene are DFQATT and SNEGSKA (reference sequence). The CDR3 has 16 amino acids. The CDR3 sequence: CSARDPGQGVTYEQYF. The CDR3 nucleotides read TGCAGTGCTAGAGATCCCGGACAGGGGGTCACCTACGAGCAGTACTTC.

This clonotype was seen repeatedly, ten times or more. The chain has TRBV15 and TRBJ2-3; D gene uncertain. The germline V gene has CDR1 LNHNV and CDR2 YYDKDF (reference sequence). This CDR3 comprises 17 residues. Trimming removed 1 base from V and 0 bases from J, with 14 bases in between. CDR3 bases: TGTGCCACCAGCAGAGCCCCATTACCCACCAGCACAGATACGCAGTATTTT. It translates to CATSRAPLPTSTDTQYF.

In this sample, this clonotype turned up a few times. The rearrangement joins TRBV20-1 to TRBJ1-3; D call uncertain. There are 12 residues in the CDR3. Trimming pared 4 bases from V and 4 bases from J, leaving 8 bases between. The germline V gene encodes CDR1 DFQATT and CDR2 SNEGSKA (reference sequence). CDR3: CSAIGIGNTIYF. The CDR3 DNA is TGCAGTGCTATAGGGATCGGAAACACCATATATTTT.

The sample holds a few counts of this clonotype. This chain links TRBV7-2 with TRBJ2-1; D ambiguous. CDR1 and CDR2 (germline): SGHTA, FQGNSA. This CDR3 has 13 residues. V was cut by 5 bases and J by 6 bases, with 11 bases left in between. CDR3 sequence (DNA): TGTGCCAGCAGCCCACTGATGGCCAATGAGCAGTTCTTC. The encoded protein is CASSPLMANEQFF.

The V gene is TRBV11-2, the J gene TRBJ1-3, with no clear D. The germline V gene encodes CDR1 SGHAT and CDR2 FQNNGV. The CDR3 extends over 15 amino acids. The ends were cut back, 1 base at V and 2 bases at J, with 9 bases in the middle. The CDR3 DNA reads TGTGCCAGCAGCTTAGGCCCAGCCACTGGAAACACCATATATTTT. Amino acids: CASSLGPATGNTIYF.

This clonotype has a count of ten or more. The chain couples TRBV28 to TRBJ2-2, with no clear D. The V end lost 5 bases, the J end lost 7 bases, and 8 bases lay between the germline ends. This CDR3 region has 12 residues. Germline assignment: CDR1 MDHEN and CDR2 SYDVKM. In DNA, the CDR3 is TGTGCCAGCAGTCCCCCGCACGGGGAGCTGTTTTTT. Translation gives CASSPPHGELFF.

This clonotype was recorded many times. CDR3 sequence: CASLRDREYNEQFF. As DNA, the CDR3 is TGTGCCTCTCTCCGGGACAGAGAATACAATGAGCAGTTCTTC. The chain couples TRBV7-9 to TRBJ2-1, with 7 nucleotides matching TRBD1. The V and J ends lost 11 bases and 4 bases, in that order; junction bases with no gene match: 11. CDR3 length equals 14 residues. CDR1 and CDR2 (germline): SEHNR, FQNEAQ (reference sequence).

This clonotype was seen many times. V is TRBV6-2 or TRBV6-3 and J is TRBJ2-3, with D uncertain. Trimming cost V 6 bases and J 1 base, with 8 bases left between them. Germline values: CDR1 MNHEY, CDR2 SVGEGT. The CDR3 is made up of 13 amino acids. In DNA form, the CDR3 reads TGTGCCAGCAGCTCTGGGGGCACAGATACGCAGTATTTT. The encoded protein is CASSSGGTDTQYF.

This clonotype was counted a few times. The rearrangement joins TRBV9 to TRBJ2-7, with TRBD1 as a possible D gene (5 bases). The CDR3 contains 15 residues. Between the trimmed V and J ends, which lost 3 bases and 0 bases, there was a span of 13 bases. CDR1 is SGDLS and CDR2 is YYNGEE in the germline V gene. The CDR3, as DNA: TGTGCCAGCAGCGAGGACCCGACAGCCTCCTACGAGCAGTACTTC. This sequence encodes CASSEDPTASYEQYF. The full variable domain, with the rest looked up from reference TRBV9 and TRBJ2-7, is DSGVTQTPKHLITATGQRVTLRCSPRSGDLSVYWYQQSLDQGLQFLIQYYNGEERAKGNILERFSAQQFPDLHSELNLSSLELGDSALYFCASSEDPTASYEQYFGPGTRLTVT.

This clonotype has only a few counts. V and J are TRBV20-1 and TRBJ2-1; D gene ambiguous. The germline V gene has CDR1 DFQATT and CDR2 SNEGSKA (reference sequence). V was pared by 3 bases and J by 3 bases, with 15 bases between. The CDR3 extends over 15 amino acids. In nucleotides, the CDR3 is TGCAGTGCTAGCGAACTCCCAACCTTCTACAATGAGCAGTTCTTC. Translation gives CSASELPTFYNEQFF.

V and J are TRBV5-1 and TRBJ1-3, with TRBD1 matching 8 bases. The V and J ends lost 1 base and 6 bases, in that order; junction bases with no gene match: 6. CDR3 size: 15 residues. Germline values: CDR1 SGHRS, CDR2 YFSETQ. This chain's CDR3 is CASSLTRTGLNTIYF. The CDR3 DNA follows: TGCGCCAGCAGCTTGACAAGGACAGGGCTAAACACCATATATTTT.

This clonotype was observed at least ten times. The rearrangement links TRBV29-1 to TRBJ2-5; 8 bases line up with TRBD2. J gave up 5 bases and V 4 bases, and 3 bases lay outside the gene matches. CDR3 length equals 12 residues. Germline V gene lookup returns CDR1 SQVTM and CDR2 ANQGSEA. As DNA, the CDR3 is TGCAGCGTTGGCTCTAGCGGGGAGACCCAGTACTTC. Encoded protein: CSVGSSGETQYF.

This clonotype was counted ten times or more. The chain is built from TRBV12-3 or TRBV12-4 and TRBJ1-4; D call uncertain. V gave up 5 bases and J gave up 0 bases, with 10 bases separating them. The CDR3 sequence is 15 residues long. The CDR3: CASSGQTPTNEKLFF. CDR3 sequence (DNA): TGTGCCAGCAGTGGGCAGACACCAACTAATGAAAAACTGTTTTTT.

This chain joins TRBV6-2 or TRBV6-3 and TRBJ2-5, with 7 bases matching TRBD2. J lost 1 base, V lost 6 bases, and 8 bases had no gene match. Germline loops: CDR1 MNHEY, CDR2 SVGEGT. CDR3 length equals 15 residues. CDR3 residues: CASRESGGSQETQYF. The CDR3 DNA reads as TGTGCCAGCAGAGAAAGTGGCGGGAGCCAAGAGACCCAGTACTTC.

This clonotype was seen repeatedly, ten times or more. CDR3 in DNA: TGCAGTGCTAGAGAAGGGACGGTGAACACTGAAGCTTTCTTT. Its translation: CSAREGTVNTEAFF. This chain uses TRBV20-1 with TRBJ1-1, with D perhaps matching TRBD1 (5 bases). This CDR3 has 14 amino acids. The germline V and J ends were trimmed by 0 bases and 0 bases, with 8 bases remaining between them. The germline CDR1 and CDR2 sequences are DFQATT and SNEGSKA (reference sequence).

The chain links TRBV6-6 to TRBJ2-7; D is ambiguous. The germline CDR1 and CDR2 sequences are MNHNY and SVGAGI (reference sequence). This CDR3 spans 12 amino acids. V was clipped by 5 bases and J by 1 base, with 6 bases between them. The CDR3 is CASSTQSYEQYF. In DNA form, the CDR3 reads TGTGCCAGCAGTACCCAATCCTACGAGCAGTACTTC.

The genes are TRBV7-6 and TRBJ2-5, with 14 bases identical to TRBD2. This CDR3 region has 18 residues. Trimming took 5 bases from V and 5 from J; bases not matched to a gene: 13. The germline V gene encodes CDR1 SGHVS and CDR2 FNYEAQ. DNA for the CDR3: TGTGCCAGCAGCCCAAAGTCCGGGACTAGCGGGAGAGGGGAGACCCAGTACTTC. It yields the protein CASSPKSGTSGRGETQYF.

The rearrangement uses TRBV27 and TRBJ2-2; weak D call: TRBD2 (6 bases). The CDR3 loop spans 13 amino acids. Per germline, CDR1 MNHEY and CDR2 SMNVEV (reference sequence). Deletions cut 6 bases from V and 1 base from J, with 6 bases between. CDR3 nucleotides: TGTGCCAGCAGGGAGGGGAACACCGGGGAGCTGTTTTTT. It encodes CASREGNTGELFF.

This clonotype was seen more than once but under ten times. The V call is TRBV19, the J call TRBJ2-2; D is ambiguous. V was shortened by 5 bases and J by 8 bases, with 18 bases between the two germline ends. Per germline, CDR1 LNHDA and CDR2 SQIVND (reference sequence). There are 15 residues in the CDR3. In nucleotides, the CDR3 is TGTGCCAGTAGTTCCTTAGCAAGGCCCCAGGGGGAGCTGTTTTTT. It codes for CASSSLARPQGELFF.